These T cell receptor beta chains were read from a single sample in a study of PD-L1 blockade in urothelial cancer. This table comes from immunoSEQ multiplex PCR, and its TCRdb copy is limited to in-frame clones, with some not included. The profile shows approximately 47,000 clones, roughly 80% of them singletons. The source material was PBMCs, sampled around atezolizumab (anti-PD-L1) treatment. The receptors come from a man aged 65 to 85 with urothelial cancer. The CDR3 runs from the conserved cysteine through the conserved F or W. D genes are given only for firm matches. Expanded clones are given a class, and other clones once, few, many or no size at all.

TRBV5-1	TRBJ2-3	once	-	CASSPVPGIADTQYF	TGCGCCAGCAGCCCGGTCCCGGGGATCGCAGATACGCAGTATTTT
TRBV28	TRBJ2-2	-	-	CASSLYETEDTGELFF	TGTGCCAGCAGTTTATACGAGACAGAAGACACCGGGGAGCTGTTTTTT
TRBV11-2	TRBJ2-3	-	TRBD2	CASSLGASGSGTQYF	TGTGCCAGCAGCTTGGGGGCTAGCGGGAGCGGTACGCAGTATTTT
TRBV7-2	TRBJ2-5	-	TRBD1	CASSLNRQGQTQYF	TGTGCCAGCAGCTTAAACAGACAGGGTCAGACCCAGTACTTC
TRBV6-5	TRBJ1-2	-	-	CASSLRGGYGYTF	TGTGCCAGCAGCCTGCGGGGTGGCTATGGCTACACCTTC
TRBV2	TRBJ1-2	-	TRBD1	CATLDRGPSVYGYTF	TGTGCCACCCTTGACAGGGGTCCCTCCGTCTATGGCTACACCTTC
TRBV5-4	TRBJ2-6	-	-	CASTGSGANVLTF	TGTGCCAGCACCGGTTCTGGGGCCAACGTCCTGACTTTC
TRBV7-8	TRBJ2-5	-	-	CALGADIETQYF	TGTGCCCTTGGGGCGGATATAGAGACCCAGTACTTC
TRBV18	TRBJ2-3	-	-	CASGATRGTDTQYF	TGTGCCAGCGGGGCGACTAGGGGCACAGATACGCAGTATTTT
TRBV6-1	TRBJ2-3	-	TRBD1	CASSDWEQGSGTDTQYF	TGTGCCAGCAGTGATTGGGAACAGGGGTCGGGCACAGATACGCAGTATTTT
TRBV5-1	TRBJ2-2	-	-	CASSLSGSNTGELFF	TGCGCCAGCAGCTTGTCGGGGTCGAACACCGGGGAGCTGTTTTTT
TRBV6-6	TRBJ2-5	-	TRBD2	CASSSGLAGGGETQYF	TGTGCCAGCAGTTCCGGACTAGCGGGAGGCGGTGAGACCCAGTACTTC
TRBV6-1	TRBJ2-7	-	TRBD2	CATVLTSGLSYEQYF	TGTGCCACCGTCCTGACTAGCGGGCTCTCCTACGAGCAGTACTTC
TRBV30	TRBJ1-1	-	-	CAWSWTANTEAFF	TGTGCCTGGAGTTGGACAGCGAACACTGAAGCTTTCTTT
TRBV27	TRBJ1-2	few	-	CASTPNSNYGYTF	TGTGCCAGCACCCCAAACTCTAACTATGGCTACACCTTC
TRBV11-2	TRBJ2-7	-	TRBD2	CASSLDAQVAGVGEQYF	TGTGCCAGCAGCTTAGACGCCCAGGTAGCGGGGGTCGGCGAGCAGTACTTC
TRBV19	TRBJ1-4	-	-	CASRGQGIEKLFF	TGTGCCAGTAGGGGGCAAGGGATCGAAAAACTGTTTTTT
TRBV5-1	TRBJ1-2	-	TRBD1	CASSPDRDGYTF	TGCGCCAGCAGCCCGGACAGGGATGGCTACACCTTC
TRBV28	TRBJ1-4	-	-	CASSSGTVGEKLFF	TGTGCCAGCAGTTCGGGGACTGTGGGTGAAAAACTGTTTTTT
TRBV28	TRBJ1-1	-	-	CASSRTVIGEAFF	TGTGCCAGCAGTCGGACAGTGATAGGTGAAGCTTTCTTT
TRBV9	TRBJ1-1	-	TRBD1	CASSVETGTEETEAFF	TGTGCCAGCAGCGTAGAGACAGGGACGGAGGAAACTGAAGCTTTCTTT
TRBV5-1	TRBJ1-2	-	-	CASSSQTDGYTF	TGCGCCAGCAGCTCACAGACAGATGGCTACACCTTC
TRBV30	TRBJ2-3	-	-	CAWSGGTDTQYF	TGTGCCTGGAGCGGGGGCACAGATACGCAGTATTTT
TRBV5-1	TRBJ2-2	-	TRBD1	CASHHGGQGSGELFF	TGCGCCAGCCACCACGGGGGACAGGGGTCCGGGGAGCTGTTTTTT
TRBV30	TRBJ2-2	-	-	CAWKGLPGELFF	TGTGCCTGGAAGGGACTCCCCGGGGAGCTGTTTTTT
TRBV4-2	TRBJ1-3	-	-	CASSQGTTENGNTIYF	TGTGCCAGCAGCCAAGGAACGACAGAAAATGGAAACACCATATATTTT
TRBV5-5	TRBJ2-6	-	-	CASSWGVGAGANVLTF	TGTGCCAGCAGCTGGGGGGTCGGGGCTGGGGCCAACGTCCTGACTTTC
TRBV5-4	TRBJ2-2	-	-	CASSLGVENTGELFF	TGTGCCAGCAGCTTGGGTGTAGAGAACACCGGGGAGCTGTTTTTT
TRBV5-1	TRBJ1-1	-	-	CASSSLGGTEAFF	TGCGCCAGCAGTTCCTTAGGGGGCACTGAAGCTTTCTTT
TRBV20-1	TRBJ1-2	-	-	CSARGAKGYTF	TGCAGTGCTAGGGGGGCGAAGGGCTACACCTTC
TRBV30	TRBJ1-1	-	-	CAWIVRTGLWGNTEAFF	TGTGCCTGGATTGTCCGGACTGGGCTATGGGGTAATACTGAAGCTTTCTTT
TRBV2	TRBJ1-2	-	TRBD1	CASNSYRTGDTYGYTF	TGTGCCAGCAATTCCTACCGGACAGGGGATACCTATGGCTACACCTTC
TRBV28	TRBJ1-4	-	-	CASIPREFNEKLFF	TGTGCCAGCATCCCCCGGGAGTTTAATGAAAAACTGTTTTTT
TRBV5-4	TRBJ2-1	-	TRBD1	CASSGQASSYNEQFF	TGTGCCAGCAGCGGACAGGCTAGCTCCTACAATGAGCAGTTCTTC
TRBV19	TRBJ2-7	-	TRBD1	CASSNSTGGSYEQYF	TGTGCCAGTAGTAACTCGACAGGGGGCTCCTACGAGCAGTACTTC
TRBV5-1	TRBJ2-1	-	-	CASSLSVLVNEQFF	TGCGCCAGCAGCTTGTCCGTATTAGTGAATGAGCAGTTCTTC
TRBV19	TRBJ2-1	-	-	CASKRGHGANEQFF	TGTGCCAGTAAGCGCGGCCATGGGGCCAATGAGCAGTTCTTC
TRBV30	TRBJ1-4	-	TRBD1	CAWQDRGYEKLFF	TGTGCCTGGCAAGACAGGGGCTATGAAAAACTGTTTTTT
TRBV5-4	TRBJ2-2	-	-	CASSTLGTGELFF	TGTGCCAGCAGCACCCTCGGGACCGGGGAGCTGTTTTTT
TRBV11-2	TRBJ2-5	-	-	CASSQGTEETQYF	TGTGCCAGCAGCCAGGGAACTGAAGAGACCCAGTACTTC
TRBV6-4	TRBJ1-1	-	-	CASRYTGNTEAFF	TGTGCCAGCCGTTATACTGGGAACACTGAAGCTTTCTTT
TRBV19	TRBJ1-3	once	-	CASSISASSGNTIYF	TGTGCCAGTAGTATCTCCGCGAGCTCTGGAAACACCATATATTTT
TRBV19	TRBJ2-2	-	-	CASRSGINTGELFF	TGTGCCAGTAGGTCAGGGATTAACACCGGGGAGCTGTTTTTT
TRBV5-1	TRBJ2-3	-	-	CASSLGHSQGDTQYF	TGCGCCAGCAGCTTGGGTCATTCCCAGGGGGATACGCAGTATTTT
TRBV5-1	TRBJ2-1	few	TRBD2	CASHTPGLANEQFF	TGCGCCAGCCACACACCGGGACTAGCGAATGAGCAGTTCTTC
TRBV11-2	TRBJ2-2	-	-	CASSLVWGLRDTGELFF	TGTGCCAGCAGCTTAGTTTGGGGTCTGAGGGACACCGGGGAGCTGTTTTTT
TRBV28	TRBJ1-4	once	-	CASTVGGGVEKLFF	TGTGCCAGCACCGTCGGCGGGGGTGTTGAAAAACTGTTTTTT
TRBV5-4	TRBJ2-3	-	-	CASKLQGSSTDTQYF	TGTGCCAGTAAACTACAGGGCTCTAGCACAGATACGCAGTATTTT
TRBV7-2	TRBJ2-1	once	TRBD1	CASSQGGQGARYNEQFF	TGTGCCAGCAGCCAAGGTGGACAGGGGGCGCGGTACAATGAGCAGTTCTTC
TRBV7-9	TRBJ1-4	-	TRBD1	CASTLRSVQGAIEKLFF	TGTGCCAGCACCCTTCGGTCTGTACAGGGGGCGATTGAAAAACTGTTTTTT
TRBV10-3	TRBJ2-7	-	TRBD1	CAIRVGDSYEQYF	TGTGCCATCAGGGTCGGGGACAGCTACGAGCAGTACTTC
TRBV18	TRBJ2-2	-	TRBD1	CASSPGTGTNTGELFF	TGTGCCAGCTCACCCGGGACAGGAACGAACACCGGGGAGCTGTTTTTT
TRBV11-2	TRBJ2-3	-	-	CASSPGELVPTDTQYF	TGTGCCAGCAGCCCCGGGGAACTAGTCCCCACAGATACGCAGTATTTT
TRBV5-1	TRBJ2-5	-	TRBD1	CASSAGQETETQYF	TGCGCCAGCAGTGCCGGACAGGAAACGGAGACCCAGTACTTC
TRBV6-5	TRBJ2-7	once	TRBD2	CASRGSGTYEQYF	TGTGCCAGCAGGGGGAGCGGGACCTACGAGCAGTACTTC
TRBV4-1	TRBJ2-7	-	-	CASSPLSGRTKSYEQYF	TGCGCCAGCAGCCCCCTATCCGGGAGAACGAAGTCCTACGAGCAGTACTTC
TRBV18	TRBJ1-2	-	TRBD1	CASSSAGTEGIANYGYTF	TGTGCCAGCTCTTCGGCCGGGACAGAGGGAATAGCTAACTATGGCTACACCTTC
TRBV6-5	TRBJ1-5	-	-	CASSSDSIGNQPQHF	TGTGCCAGCAGTTCGGACAGTATAGGGAATCAGCCCCAGCATTTT
TRBV19	TRBJ1-1	few	TRBD1	CASSNRGEAEAFF	TGTGCCAGTAGCAACAGGGGAGAGGCTGAAGCTTTCTTT
TRBV7-2	TRBJ2-1	-	-	CASSLGTEGNEQFF	TGTGCCAGCAGCTTAGGGACAGAGGGAAATGAGCAGTTCTTC